The TCR beta chain under discussion was sequenced for a study of metastatic and nonmetastatic thyroid tumors. Study-level information: Samples came from malignant and benign thyroid patients, and repertoires were compared across blood and tumor or nodule tissue. Findings of the study overall: The reported finding was significantly higher TCR beta diversity in malignant thyroid tumors relative to benign nodules, in blood and tumor.

This clone was seen ten or more times. Its antigen is not identified. Patients underwent thyroid surgery, and none had received any treatment before it. The ends lost 4 bases at V and 6 bases at J; junction bases unmatched: 6. This CDR3 region has 15 residues. Per the germline V gene, CDR1 is LGHDT and CDR2 is YNNKEL (reference sequence). How the authors handled the data: In papillary thyroid cancer, a distant-metastasis classifier was built using CDR3 differences across clinicopathological groups. TCRdb re-called clones from the PCR reads using MiXCR. TCRdb, rather than the study authors, made the V and J calls. The table shows around 59,000 clones, with 15% to 20% occurring only once.

The TCR was taken from a male donor with papillary thyroid cancer or a benign thyroid nodule (not recorded which). Some clones in this sample may be carry-over from other donors' samples. The rearrangement uses TRBV3-1 and TRBJ1-6, with TRBD1 identical over 7 bases. Sequencing used blood. For the CDR3, the DNA is TGTGCCAGCAGCCTAGCCCAGGGGGGTAATTCACCCCTCCACTTT. This codes for CASSLAQGGNSPLHF. The full variable domain, its missing parts supplied by reference TRBV3-1 and TRBJ1-6, is DTAVSQTPKYLVTQMGNDKSIKCEQNLGHDTMYWYKQDSKKFLKIMFSYNNKELIINETVPNRFSPKSPDKAHLNLHINSLELGDSAVYFCASSLAQGGNSPLHFGNGTRLTVT.